This T cell receptor beta chain appears in the sequencing data of a study of cytomegalovirus exposure and HLA in healthy donors (dated by TCRdb to 2016 to 2017). About the investigation overall: According to a later analysis, one platform produced both the roughly 110 validation repertoires and the approximately 670 repertoires of the first cohort. The study was designed to test whether signatures of past pathogen exposure could be identified by cataloging public T cell receptors. Besides the first cohort of some 670 subjects, a separate validation cohort made up of about 120 different subjects was used. High-throughput TCR immunosequencing, statistical association of individual TCRs with disease status, and machine learning were combined to predict cytomegalovirus infection status.

Trimming leaves V shorter by 0 bases and J shorter by 6 bases, with the junction holding 8 bases beyond the gene matches. The germline V gene yields SGHTA for CDR1 and FQGNSA for CDR2. The CDR3 sequence holds 16 residues, the cysteine and phenylalanine included. Of the read, only the CDR3 DNA is kept; its 48 bases are in frame from base 1. Overall study outcomes, separate from this receptor: Three of the identified cytomegalovirus-associated TCR beta chains were confirmed in vitro to be specific for cytomegalovirus antigens. The authors suggested that the approach could potentially be generalized to other disease states and immunological phenotypes. Across donors, most TCR sequences were observed very rarely, whereas some public TCRs were present in many individuals. The classifier was reported to diagnose cytomegalovirus status with high specificity and sensitivity in both the original and validation cohorts. A later analysis had no HLA typing for the validation cohort, so co-occurrence there was scored across all 110 or so repertoires. Of the cluster scores, roughly 95% were above 0 in a later analysis, which found that TCRs clustered in the first cohort also tended to co-occur in the roughly 130 validation repertoires. The study listed approximately 160 TCR beta chains as associated with cytomegalovirus.

Preparation of the library involved the immunoSEQ multiplex PCR assay. Concerning the study's data processing: A statistical classification framework was developed to diagnose cytomegalovirus status using the catalog of TCR beta chain sequences. TCRdb carries this immuneACCESS record with in-frame sequences only. Its versions omit some clonotypes, under half of them owing to an unresolved V gene in the studies checked, with the rest unexplained. The DNA was the basis for D and trimming; V, J and clone size are from that table. In all, the sample holds 150,000 or so clones, and 65% to 90% of those were seen once. The ten top clones hold approximately 20% of the sample. Separate from the approximately 700-subject first cohort, the validation cohort of around 130 subjects was the group to which the donors belonged. A few counts support this clone. No antigen is known for it. The sample holds no much larger clone one base away, and base qualities are not on file.

The rearranged segments are TRBV7-2 and TRBJ1-2, with 9 middle bases fitting TRBD1. Sequencing was carried out using PBMCs. The sequence was collected from a man between 18 and 29 years old in good health and CMV-seropositive. The CDR3 region reads CASSLARDRVGDGYTF. The DNA sequence reads TGTGCCAGCAGCTTAGCGAGGGACAGGGTTGGGGATGGCTACACCTTC.